This TCR beta chain was identified during a study of CD8 T cells in Susac syndrome. Random hexamers were used to reverse transcribe 0.5 to 1 ug of RNA. TCRdb used MiXCR to reprocess the immunoSEQ multiplex PCR reads, holding one entry per CDR3 protein. Here the sample spans about 140,000 distinct CDR3 sequences, approximately 93% being singletons. Trimming removed 1 base at V and 5 bases at J, with 12 bases between. CDR1 and CDR2 from the germline V gene are MDHEN and SYDVKM. The CDR3 runs 15 residues. This chain joins TRBV28 and TRBJ1-5; no reliable D call. Sequencing was carried out using CD8+ T cells from PBMCs. This clonotype was sampled from a human donor in good health. The CDR3 coding sequence is TGTGCCAGCAGTTTATCGACCACCAATTATCAGCCCCAGCATTTT. Translation: CASSLSTTNYQPQHF.